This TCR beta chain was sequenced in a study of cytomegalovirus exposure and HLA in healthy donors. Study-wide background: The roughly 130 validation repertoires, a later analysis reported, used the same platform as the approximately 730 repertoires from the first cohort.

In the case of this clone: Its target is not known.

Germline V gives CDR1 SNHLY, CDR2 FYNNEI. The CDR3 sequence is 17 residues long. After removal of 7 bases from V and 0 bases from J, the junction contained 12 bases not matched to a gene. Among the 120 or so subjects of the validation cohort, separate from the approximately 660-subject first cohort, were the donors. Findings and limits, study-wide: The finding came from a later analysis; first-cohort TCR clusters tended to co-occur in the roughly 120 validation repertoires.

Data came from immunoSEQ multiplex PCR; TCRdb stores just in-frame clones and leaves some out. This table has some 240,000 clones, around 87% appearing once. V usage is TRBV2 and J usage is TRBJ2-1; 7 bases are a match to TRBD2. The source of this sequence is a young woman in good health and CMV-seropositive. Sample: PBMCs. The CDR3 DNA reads TGTGCCAGCATTATGGAGGGAGGGATCAACTCCTACAATGAGCAGTTCTTC. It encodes CASIMEGGINSYNEQFF.